The sequence of this T cell receptor beta chain was determined in a study of post-analysis software for immune sequencing data. Study-wide results and caveats: When patients were compared with controls, four to six TRBV segments were more frequent, TRBV5-6, TRBV5-1 and TRBV20-1 among them.

This CDR3 is 13 amino acids long. The V gene lost 3 bases and the J gene lost 1 base, with 8 bases spanning the gap. Germline-derived CDR1 and CDR2 are SGHRS and YFSETQ. cDNA libraries of TCR beta carried unique molecular identifiers. TCRdb reprocessed the PCR reads via MiXCR and lists one record per CDR3 protein. The data contain about 820,000 distinct CDR3 sequences, roughly half of them singletons. Turning to this clonotype: Its antigen is still unknown.

The specimen sequenced was blood. This TCR came from a girl between 10 and 17 years old with multiple sclerosis. The chain uses TRBV5-1 and TRBJ2-7, with no clear D. The CDR3 region is CASSWFVSYEQYF. CDR3 DNA sequence: TGCGCCAGCAGCTGGTTCGTATCCTACGAGCAGTACTTC. Complete variable domain (other parts from reference TRBV5-1 and TRBJ2-7): KAGVTQTPRYLIKTRGQQVTLSCSPISGHRSVSWYQQTPGQGLQFLFEYFSETQRNKGNFPGRFSGRQFSNSRSEMNVSTLELGDSALYLCASSWFVSYEQYFGPGTRLTVT.